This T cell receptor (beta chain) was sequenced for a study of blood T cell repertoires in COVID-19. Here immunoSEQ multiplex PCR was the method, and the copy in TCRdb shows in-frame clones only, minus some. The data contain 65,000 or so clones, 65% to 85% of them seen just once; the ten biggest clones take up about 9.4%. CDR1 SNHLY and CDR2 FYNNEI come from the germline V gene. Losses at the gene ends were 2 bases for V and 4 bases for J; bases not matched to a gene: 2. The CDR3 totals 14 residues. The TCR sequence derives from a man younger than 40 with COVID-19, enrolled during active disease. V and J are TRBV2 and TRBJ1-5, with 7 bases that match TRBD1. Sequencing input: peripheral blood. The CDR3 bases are TGTGCCAGCAGTGAAACGACAGGGAATCAGCCCCAGCATTTT. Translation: CASSETTGNQPQHF.